Detailed here is one T cell receptor (beta chain). Under the authors' procedure: Quantification of nucleated cells was approximated via reference gene primer amplification. TCRdb's table, derived via immunoSEQ multiplex PCR, lists solely in-frame clones and lacks some. V and J calls and clone size follow that table, whereas D and trimming were derived from the DNA. The profile shows under 500,000 clones, about 89% of them singletons. CDR1 is SEHNR and CDR2 is FQNEAQ in the germline V gene (reference sequence). Trimming took 7 bases from V and 2 from J, leaving 6 bases between them. The CDR3 is made up of 12 amino acids. This sample was included in a study of blood T cell repertoires in COVID-19. Study details: The United States, Italy and Spain supplied acute and convalescent COVID-19 samples. The analysed material was cDNA or gDNA that came from T cells, B-cell-depleted T cells, or PBMCs.

The material sequenced was peripheral blood. V usage is TRBV7-9 and J usage is TRBJ1-5, with D hard to call. The clonotype originates from a woman aged 25 to 39 with acute or convalescent COVID-19. Written as DNA, the CDR3 is TGTGCCAGCAATTCGGGCAATCAGCCCCAGCATTTT. Protein sequence: CASNSGNQPQHF. Looking up the rest from reference TRBV7-9 and TRBJ1-5 gives the full variable domain: DTGVSQNPRHKITKRGQNVTFRCDPISEHNRLYWYRQTLGQGPEFLTYFQNEAQLEKSRLLSDRFSAERPKGSFSTLEIQRTEQGDSAMYLCASNSGNQPQHFGDGTRLSIL.